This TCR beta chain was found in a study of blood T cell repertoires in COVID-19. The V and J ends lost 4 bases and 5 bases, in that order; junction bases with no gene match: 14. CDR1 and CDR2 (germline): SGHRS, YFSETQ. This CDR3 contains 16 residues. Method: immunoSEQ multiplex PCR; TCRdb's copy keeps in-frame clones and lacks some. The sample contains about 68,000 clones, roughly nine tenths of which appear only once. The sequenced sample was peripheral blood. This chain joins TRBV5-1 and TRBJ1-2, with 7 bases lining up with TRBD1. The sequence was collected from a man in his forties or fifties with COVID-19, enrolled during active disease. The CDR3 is CASSIGQADMGYGYTF. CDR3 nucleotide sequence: TGCGCCAGCAGCATAGGACAGGCGGATATGGGATATGGCTACACCTTC.